The clone carrying this TCR beta chain was detected many times. Antigen unknown. The V gene lost 0 bases and the J gene lost 4 bases, with 12 bases spanning the gap. The CDR3 totals 15 residues. Germline V gene sequence: CDR1 SGHVS, CDR2 FQNEAQ. This entry belongs to a study of T cell repertoires in cytomegalovirus infection. Findings of the study overall: The cumulative frequency of public TCR beta families distinguished individuals who carried CMV together with the relevant HLA.

Via MiXCR, TCRdb re-called the reads, giving one row per CDR3 protein. Of approximately 250,000 distinct CDR3 sequences in the sample, around 8.7% were seen once. The J gene is TRBJ1-2, the V gene TRBV7-8; D not resolved. This clonotype was obtained from a human donor in good health (CMV status not recorded). Some clones in this sample may be carry-over from other donors' samples. What was sequenced was PBMCs. CDR3 residues: CASSLAGTRTYGYTF. The CDR3 nucleotides read TGTGCCAGCAGCTTAGCGGGAACCCGGACCTATGGCTACACCTTC.